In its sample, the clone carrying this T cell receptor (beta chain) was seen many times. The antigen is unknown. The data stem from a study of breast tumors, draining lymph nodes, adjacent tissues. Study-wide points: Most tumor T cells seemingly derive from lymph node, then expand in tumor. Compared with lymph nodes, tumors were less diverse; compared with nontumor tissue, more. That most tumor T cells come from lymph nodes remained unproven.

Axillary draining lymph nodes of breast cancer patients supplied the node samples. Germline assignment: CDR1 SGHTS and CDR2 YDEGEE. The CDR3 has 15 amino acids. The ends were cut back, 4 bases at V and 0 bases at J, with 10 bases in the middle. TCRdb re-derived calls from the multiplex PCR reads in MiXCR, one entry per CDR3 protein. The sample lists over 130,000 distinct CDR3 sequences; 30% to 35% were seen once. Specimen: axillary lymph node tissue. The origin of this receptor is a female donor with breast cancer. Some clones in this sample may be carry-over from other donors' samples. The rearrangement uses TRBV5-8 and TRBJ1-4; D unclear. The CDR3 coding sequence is TGTGCCAGCAGCGTCGGGCATGCAACTAATGAAAAACTGTTTTTT. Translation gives CASSVGHATNEKLFF.